This T cell receptor beta chain was profiled in a study of cytomegalovirus exposure and HLA in healthy donors. Overall study results and limits: Excluded were some V segments that proved indistinguishable, including TRBV6-2 and TRBV6-3. Reportedly, fewer N-insertions than the approximately 650-donor mean appeared in an Asian-associated ancestry cluster in a later analysis. The study carried out a later analysis of TCR beta sequences. It associated about 15,000 of them with specific HLA alleles at a false discovery rate of 0.05.

Both 60 Vbeta primers and 13 Jbeta primers went into the PCR. This table comes from immunoSEQ multiplex PCR, and its TCRdb copy is limited to in-frame clones, with some not included. Of 200,000 to 250,000 clones in the sample, around 80% were seen once. Germline V gene sequence: CDR1 MNHEY, CDR2 SVGAGI. V lost 3 bases to trimming and J lost 3 bases, with 15 bases between them. This CDR3 region has 15 residues. On this clone: Its antigen is unknown.

The chain recombines TRBV6-5 with TRBJ2-7; D is undetermined. This receptor was obtained from a woman aged 55-69 years in good health and CMV-seropositive. The sample consisted of PBMCs. As DNA, the CDR3 is TGTGCCAGCAGTTATGGGCTCCCATCCTACTACGAGCAGTACTTC. It encodes CASSYGLPSYYEQYF.